This T cell receptor beta chain was observed in a study of Graves' ophthalmopathy and Graves' hyperthyroidism. Study conclusions and caveats: The model flagged ophthalmopathy progression at roughly 70% sensitivity and 72.22% specificity. Sensitivity reached 87.88% and specificity about 81% for a 13-signature model separating ophthalmopathy from stable hyperthyroidism.

TCR beta CDR3 amplification used RNA transcripts. RT-PCR in the first round used HTBI primers; a second-round multiplex PCR followed. TCRdb re-called the multiplex PCR reads with MiXCR, one entry per CDR3 protein. The data contain around 1.1 million distinct CDR3 sequences, about two fifths of them singletons. This clonotype was recorded many times. Its antigen is unknown. V shed 6 bases and J shed 1 base, with 10 bases lying between them. The V gene's germline CDR1 is LNHDA and CDR2 SQIVND (reference sequence). The CDR3 sequence is 13 residues long. The chain joins TRBV19 to TRBJ2-7; D is perhaps TRBD1 (6 bases). Sequenced material: peripheral blood or thyroid tissue (not recorded which). The origin of this receptor is an adult man with Graves' hyperthyroidism. In DNA form, the CDR3 reads TGTGCCAGTAGACAGGGTGGGTCCTACGAGCAGTACTTC. This encodes CASRQGGSYEQYF.